Listed here are 8 T cell receptor beta chains from one sample, sequenced in a study of blood T cell repertoires in COVID-19. Method: immunoSEQ multiplex PCR; TCRdb's copy keeps in-frame clones and lacks some. The top ten clones hold about 5% of a sample with under 450,000 clones, roughly four fifths of them seen once. Sequencing was performed on PBMCs or T cells enriched from blood (not recorded which). All receptors come from a woman aged 50 to 60 who had recovered from COVID-19.

This clone has a handful of counts. This chain connects TRBV9 to TRBJ1-1; the D gene is possibly TRBD1 (6 bases). Germline V lookup: CDR1 SGDLS, CDR2 YYNGEE. This CDR3 comprises 15 residues. Trimming cost V 0 bases and J 3 bases, with 12 bases left between them. CDR3 nucleotides: TGTGCCAGCAGCGTAGGGGACACAGTGCACACTGAAGCTTTCTTT. This sequence encodes CASSVGDTVHTEAFF.

This clone was found once. The rearrangement joins TRBV29-1 to TRBJ2-3; D not resolved. The CDR3 has 12 amino acids. CDR1 is SQVTM, CDR2 ANQGSEA, per germline. Trimming shortened V by 7 bases and J by 1 base, and 9 bases separated the two germline ends. CDR3 amino acids: CSARRGTDTQYF. CDR3 DNA sequence: TGCAGCGCGCGTCGGGGCACAGATACGCAGTATTTT.

The rearrangement joins TRBV6-2 or TRBV6-3 to TRBJ2-1, with 10 bases lining up with TRBD1. Looked up from germline, CDR1 is MNHEY and CDR2 is SVGEGT. V was clipped by 2 bases and J by 8 bases; unmatched bases: 6. The CDR3 length is 15 residues. The CDR3 DNA is TGTGCCAGCAGTTACCAGGGACAGGGGATATATGAGCAGTTCTTC. This encodes CASSYQGQGIYEQFF.

This clone was picked up a small number of times. This sample includes further DNA sequences coding for the same CDR3. The chain combines TRBV7-2 with TRBJ1-1, with TRBD1 matching over 9 bases. V dropped 4 bases and J dropped 1; count of bases not matched to a gene: 1. The CDR3 consists of 14 residues. From germline, CDR1 is SGHTA and CDR2 FQGNSA. In DNA form, the CDR3 reads TGTGCCAGCAGCTCACAGGGGGCGAACACTGAAGCTTTCTTT. The encoded protein is CASSSQGANTEAFF.

This rearrangement joins TRBV24-1 to TRBJ2-2, with 10 bases identical to TRBD2. J lost 5 bases, V lost 4 bases, and 9 bases had no gene match. The CDR3 is 17 residues long. Germline CDR1 reads KGHDR; CDR2 reads SFDVKD. The CDR3 DNA sequence: TGTGCCACCAGTGACGGGACTAGCGCAACTCTTACCGGGGAGCTGTTTTTT. As protein: CATSDGTSATLTGELFF.

The CDR3 protein is CASSVAVPGELFF. As DNA, the CDR3 is TGTGCCAGCAGTGTGGCGGTTCCCGGGGAGCTGTTTTTT. J is TRBJ2-2 and V is TRBV6-2 or TRBV6-3; D unclear. The CDR3 sequence is 13 residues long. The ends were cut back, 5 bases at V and 6 bases at J, with 10 bases in the middle. Germline assignment: CDR1 MNHEY and CDR2 SVGEGT.

V gene TRBV5-8 combines with J gene TRBJ1-2; 7 bases match TRBD1. The CDR3 spans 16 residues. The V and J ends lost 1 base and 8 bases, in that order; junction bases with no gene match: 14. The germline CDR1 and CDR2 sequences are SGHTS and YDEGEE. In DNA, the CDR3 is TGTGCCAGCAGCTTGTTCCGCAGGGGGATCTTTGAAGGCTACACCTTC. Amino acids: CASSLFRRGIFEGYTF.

This chain uses TRBV6-4 with TRBJ1-5, with unresolved D. Trimming pared 0 bases from V and 0 bases from J, leaving 12 bases between. The V gene's germline CDR1 is MRHNA and CDR2 SNTAGT. The CDR3 length is 17 residues. The CDR3 region is CASSDSRGDYSNQPQHF. DNA for the CDR3: TGTGCCAGCAGTGACTCCCGGGGAGACTATAGCAATCAGCCCCAGCATTTT.